This record covers a single TCR beta chain. Its antigen is unidentified. The data stem from a study of T cell repertoires in cytomegalovirus infection. Study-level information: Public TCR beta signatures indicated both CMV infection and matching HLA type.

This CDR3 contains 13 residues. Trimming pared 5 bases from V and 8 bases from J, leaving 12 bases between. Germline V lookup: CDR1 SEHNR, CDR2 FQNEAQ (reference sequence). TCRdb reprocessed the reads with MiXCR, giving one entry per CDR3 protein. The sample contains about 900,000 distinct CDR3 sequences, more than 25% of which appear only once. V and J are TRBV7-9 and TRBJ2-2; a possible D gene is TRBD1 (5 bases). Sequenced here: cultured CD8+ T cells from PBMCs, sampled from culture after CMV antigen stimulation. The sequence came from a human donor in good health (CMV status not recorded). Some clones in this sample may be carry-over from other donors' samples. The CDR3 nucleotides read TGTGCCAGCAGCCCCGCAGGGCGGGGGGAGCTGTTTTTT. It translates to CASSPAGRGELFF.